Included here is one T cell receptor beta chain sequence, with context. TCRdb's copy holds only in-frame clones and misses some; the assay was immunoSEQ multiplex PCR. This sample has 65,000 to 90,000 clones; more than 75% occur once, and the top ten carry roughly 20%. This sample stems from a study of control samples from healthy donors and cancer patients. The germline V gene has CDR1 SQVTM and CDR2 ANQGSEA. This CDR3 contains 12 residues. With 8 bases clipped from V and 7 bases from J, the junction kept 9 bases outside the gene matches. This chain connects TRBV29-1 to TRBJ1-1, with 8 bases matching TRBD1. The receptor was derived from a man aged 45 to 65 in good health. Material for sequencing was blood. CDR3 DNA: TGCAGCTCCGGCGGGACAGGTATTGAAGCTTTCTTT. As protein: CSSGGTGIEAFF.